These 27 T cell receptor beta chains came from one sample sequenced in a study of T cells in Graves' hyperthyroidism and ophthalmopathy. TCR beta CDR3 sequences were amplified from RNA transcripts. The study used the HTBI primer set for a first-round RT-PCR of the TCR CDR3. TCRdb passed the multiplex PCR reads through MiXCR, listing each CDR3 protein once. The sample lists a few hundred thousand distinct CDR3 sequences; roughly 18% were seen once. Sequencing was performed on blood. These receptors were taken from a man younger than 35 with Graves' ophthalmopathy.

This clonotype was counted many times. V and J are TRBV3-1 and TRBJ2-1; a possible D gene is TRBD1 (7 bases). Between the trimmed V and J ends, which lost 4 bases and 5 bases, there was a span of 15 bases. The germline V gene has CDR1 LGHDT and CDR2 YNNKEL (reference sequence). This CDR3 contains 15 residues. The CDR3 region has the DNA TGTGCCAGCAGCCCCAGGGGGGCCCTTAACAATGAGCAGTTCTTC. Its translation: CASSPRGALNNEQFF.

This clonotype has only a few counts. The chain uses TRBV5-5 and TRBJ1-5, with unresolved D. The CDR3 runs to 24 residues. In germline, CDR1 is SGHKS, CDR2 YYEKEE (reference sequence). The V end lost 0 bases, the J end lost 0 bases, and 34 bases lay between the germline ends. Written as DNA, the CDR3 is TGTGCCAGCAGCTTGGGACCCACGGCCCCAGGTAGTTTCAGCCCACTTTATAGCAATCAGCCCCAGCATTTT. This codes for CASSLGPTAPGSFSPLYSNQPQHF.

Only a few counts were recorded for this clonotype. The V and J genes are TRBV6-1 and TRBJ2-4, with TRBD2 identical over 7 bases. The CDR3 loop spans 15 amino acids. Germline CDR1 is MNHNS and CDR2 is SASEGT. Germline trimming cut 7 bases from V and 9 bases from J; bases unmatched to any gene: 15. The CDR3 spells CASISSGALGGIQYF. In DNA form, the CDR3 reads TGTGCCAGCATTTCAAGCGGGGCCCTAGGCGGCATTCAGTACTTC.

The sample holds many counts of this clonotype. V is TRBV3-1 and J is TRBJ1-3, with 7 bases lining up with TRBD1. CDR1 and CDR2 from the germline V gene are LGHDT and YNNKEL (reference sequence). Unmatched junction bases numbered 5, after V lost 4 bases and J lost 2 bases. There are 15 residues in the CDR3. CDR3 sequence reads: CASSPGQSTGNTIYF. CDR3 nucleotides: TGTGCCAGCAGCCCGGGACAGTCCACTGGAAACACCATATATTTT.

This clonotype was recorded many times. CDR3 sequence: CSAPLSGLTDTQYF. The CDR3 DNA reads TGCAGTGCTCCTCTCAGCGGACTCACAGATACGCAGTATTTT. The chain carries TRBV20-1 and TRBJ2-3, with a weak D call TRBD2 (5 bases). This CDR3 has 14 amino acids. The germline V gene has CDR1 DFQATT and CDR2 SNEGSKA (reference sequence). V was cut by 5 bases and J by 2 bases, with 14 bases left in between.

This clonotype was seen many times. The chain has TRBV11-2 and TRBJ1-1; the D is unclear. This CDR3 spans 14 amino acids. Trimming took off 5 bases at V and 5 bases at J, with 15 bases between the two ends. Germline V CDR1 and CDR2: SGHAT, FQNNGV. The CDR3 loop is CASSPSWSKTEAFF. The CDR3 DNA reads as TGTGCCAGCAGCCCCTCCTGGTCGAAGACTGAAGCTTTCTTT.

This clonotype has only a few counts. The genes are TRBV2 and TRBJ1-1; 12 bases are a match to TRBD1. In germline, CDR1 is SNHLY, CDR2 FYNNEI. The CDR3 length is 14 residues. With V trimmed by 7 bases and J by 7 bases, 7 bases remained unmatched. Here the CDR3 reads CASIGGDRGLEAFF. The DNA for the CDR3 is TGTGCCAGCATCGGGGGGGACAGGGGGCTTGAAGCTTTCTTT.

In this sample, this clonotype turned up many times. This chain links TRBV7-8 with TRBJ1-1; no definite D call. This CDR3 comprises 15 residues. V dropped 1 base and J dropped 4 bases, with 13 bases sitting between them. The germline V gene has CDR1 SGHVS and CDR2 FQNEAQ. CDR3 loop: CASSLVAGGSTEAFF. As DNA, the CDR3 is TGTGCCAGCAGCTTAGTAGCGGGAGGGAGCACTGAAGCTTTCTTT. The whole variable domain, remainder taken from reference TRBV7-8 and TRBJ1-1, is GAGVSQSPRYKVAKRGQDVALRCDPISGHVSLFWYQQALGQGPEFLTYFQNEAQLDKSGLPSDRFFAERPEGSVSTLKIQRTQQEDSAVYLCASSLVAGGSTEAFFGQGTRLTVV.

The chain has TRBV10-3 and TRBJ2-5; possibly TRBD2 for D (7 bases). The germline gives CDR1 ENHRY, CDR2 SYGVKD. This CDR3 has 12 residues. Trimming shortened V by 10 bases and J by 4 bases, and 13 bases separated the two germline ends. This CDR3 is CATGGGGETQYF. The DNA for the CDR3 is TGTGCCACCGGAGGGGGGGGAGAGACCCAGTACTTC.

There are many counts of this clonotype. This chain's CDR3 is CSARDLTGYNQPQHF. CDR3 sequence (DNA): TGCAGTGCTAGAGACCTCACAGGGTACAATCAGCCCCAGCATTTT. The rearrangement links TRBV20-1 to TRBJ1-5, with D possibly being TRBD1 (6 bases). The CDR3 totals 15 residues. The germline CDR1 and CDR2 sequences are DFQATT and SNEGSKA (reference sequence). V was clipped by 0 bases and J by 3 bases, with 12 bases between them.

V usage is TRBV28 and J usage is TRBJ1-4; D gene unclear. Germline CDR1 MDHEN, CDR2 SYDVKM. V shed 5 bases and J shed 10 bases, with 17 bases lying between them. CDR3 length equals 14 residues. Here the CDR3 reads CASSPPGDWGKLFF. The CDR3 nucleotides are TGTGCCAGCAGTCCCCCCGGGGATTGGGGAAAACTGTTTTTT. Together with reference TRBV28 and TRBJ1-4, the CDR3 gives the full variable domain: DVKVTQSSRYLVKRTGEKVFLECVQDMDHENMFWYRQDPGLGLRLIYFSYDVKMKEKGDIPEGYSVSREKKERFSLILESASTNQTSMYLCASSPPGDWGKLFFGSGTQLSVL.

This chain links TRBV7-2 with TRBJ2-2; a weak D match, TRBD2 (5 bases). This CDR3 is 15 amino acids long. Germline V CDR1 and CDR2: SGHTA, FQGNSA. V shed 3 bases and J shed 2 bases, with 10 bases lying between them. The CDR3 DNA reads TGTGCCAGCAGCTTTGGGAGTGTTAACACCGGGGAGCTGTTTTTT. Translated, it gives CASSFGSVNTGELFF.

This clonotype was counted at least ten times. V usage is TRBV6-1 and J usage is TRBJ1-1, with D possibly being TRBD1 (5 bases). The V end lost 6 bases, the J end lost 2 bases, and 19 bases lay between the germline ends. Germline V gene sequence: CDR1 MNHNS, CDR2 SASEGT. The CDR3 spans 16 residues. CDR3 sequence reads: CASSPRRQNINTEAFF. The CDR3 DNA follows: TGTGCCAGCAGCCCCCGGAGACAGAATATCAACACTGAAGCTTTCTTT.

Many counts were recorded for this clonotype. The chain is built from TRBV6-1 and TRBJ1-1, with D perhaps matching TRBD1 (6 bases). The CDR3 length is 14 residues. V lost 6 bases to trimming and J lost 3 bases, with 14 bases between them. Germline CDR1 is MNHNS and CDR2 is SASEGT. CDR3 residues: CASSMGGPDTEAFF. CDR3 coding DNA: TGTGCCAGCAGCATGGGGGGGCCGGACACTGAAGCTTTCTTT.

This chain links TRBV6-1 with TRBJ1-2; TRBD1 aligns across 7 bases. The CDR3 runs 15 residues. The V segment lost 5 bases and the J segment 4 bases; nucleotides outside the gene matches: 10. Germline lookup yields CDR1 MNHNS and CDR2 SASEGT. DNA for the CDR3: TGTGCCAGCAGTCTAACAGGGGTCCCTAGCTATGGCTACACCTTC. Translating it yields CASSLTGVPSYGYTF.

The genes are TRBV7-3 and TRBJ2-1; TRBD2 matches 11 bases. Germline V gene sequence: CDR1 SGHTA, CDR2 FQGTGA. V shed 6 bases, J shed 0 bases, and the junction held 16 bases outside the gene matches. There are 20 residues in the CDR3. CDR3 region: CASSLFSGGALFSSYNEQFF. CDR3 coding DNA: TGTGCCAGCAGTCTTTTTAGCGGGGGGGCCCTTTTTAGCTCCTACAATGAGCAGTTCTTC.

This clonotype has a count of ten or more. The chain carries TRBV20-1 and TRBJ2-1; D could derive from TRBD1 or TRBD2 (5 bases each). This CDR3 region has 15 residues. V dropped 0 bases and J dropped 2 bases, with 11 bases sitting between them. CDR1 is DFQATT and CDR2 is SNEGSKA in the germline V gene (reference sequence). The CDR3, as DNA: TGCAGTGCTAGAGACGCCCGGGACCCCTACAATGAGCAGTTCTTC. Translating gives CSARDARDPYNEQFF.

This clonotype was counted at least ten times. The V gene is TRBV7-2, the J gene TRBJ2-1, with 7 bases lining up with TRBD1. The CDR3 length is 16 residues. Trimming cost V 1 base and J 3 bases; bases outside gene matches: 6. CDR1 is SGHTA and CDR2 is FQGNSA in the germline V gene. The chain's CDR3 is CASSLVATGSYNEQFF. The CDR3 DNA sequence: TGTGCCAGCAGCTTAGTCGCGACAGGGAGCTACAATGAGCAGTTCTTC.

The chain recombines TRBV20-1 with TRBJ2-7; 9 positions agree with TRBD2. This CDR3 is built from 15 residues. Looked up from germline, CDR1 is DFQATT and CDR2 is SNEGSKA (reference sequence). After removal of 2 bases from V and 2 bases from J, the junction contained 7 bases not matched to a gene. The CDR3 sequence: CSARSYSGGTYEQYF. CDR3 coding DNA: TGCAGTGCTAGATCCTATAGCGGGGGAACCTACGAGCAGTACTTC.

This clonotype was seen at least ten times. V gene TRBV2 combines with J gene TRBJ1-4; perhaps TRBD1 as D (5 bases). From germline, CDR1 is SNHLY and CDR2 FYNNEI. The V end lost 4 bases, the J end lost 4 bases, and 13 bases lay between the germline ends. The CDR3 is made up of 15 amino acids. The CDR3 reads CASSGGAENNEKLFF. The CDR3 DNA follows: TGTGCCAGCAGTGGTGGGGCAGAAAATAATGAAAAACTGTTTTTT.

This clonotype showed up many times. The chain has TRBV2 and TRBJ2-5; D might be TRBD1 (6 bases). Germline V lookup: CDR1 SNHLY, CDR2 FYNNEI. V lost 11 bases, J lost 2 bases, and 15 bases lay in between. This CDR3 region has 13 residues. The CDR3 DNA sequence: TGTGCCTCCCAACCAGGGGAACAAGAGACCCAGTACTTC. This translates into CASQPGEQETQYF.

This clonotype was recorded many times. The J gene is TRBJ2-1, the V gene TRBV6-5; maybe TRBD2 (7 bases). This CDR3 is built from 18 residues. Germline V lookup: CDR1 MNHEY, CDR2 SVGAGI. V was clipped by 0 bases and J by 4 bases, with 19 bases between them. CDR3 bases: TGTGCCAGCAGTTACTCTCCAATAGGCGGGGGCCTATACAATGAGCAGTTCTTC. It yields the protein CASSYSPIGGGLYNEQFF.

The gene calls are TRBV6-2 or TRBV6-3 and TRBJ1-2, with D tentatively TRBD1 (6 bases). The V end was cut by 0 bases, the J end by 4 bases, with 12 bases between. Germline V lookup: CDR1 MNHEY, CDR2 SVGEGT. The length of the CDR3 is 15 residues. CDR3 residues: CASSYSKQGGYGYTF. In DNA, the CDR3 is TGTGCCAGCAGTTACTCGAAACAGGGCGGCTATGGCTACACCTTC.

Ten or more counts support this clonotype. The chain employs TRBV7-9 and TRBJ2-1; no clear D gene. Trimming cost V 5 bases and J 1 base, with 18 bases left between them. The CDR3 covers 17 residues. Germline CDR1 SEHNR, CDR2 FQNEAQ (reference sequence). CDR3: CASSEGGLSVSYNEQFF. The CDR3 coding sequence is TGTGCCAGCAGCGAAGGTGGTTTAAGCGTTTCCTACAATGAGCAGTTCTTC.

This clonotype has ten or more counts. The J gene is TRBJ2-6, the V gene TRBV27; unclear D gene. Trimming stripped 2 bases from V and 4 bases from J, with 3 bases between. Germline values: CDR1 MNHEY, CDR2 SMNVEV (reference sequence). The CDR3 is made up of 13 amino acids. CDR3 sequence reads: CASSLEGANVLTF. In DNA, the CDR3 is TGTGCCAGCAGTTTAGAGGGGGCCAACGTCCTGACTTTC. The variable domain in full, with the rest retrieved from reference TRBV27 and TRBJ2-6, is EAQVTQNPRYLITVTGKKLTVTCSQNMNHEYMSWYRQDPGLGLRQIYYSMNVEVTDKGDVPEGYKVSRKEKRNFPLILESPSPNQTSLYFCASSLEGANVLTFGAGSRLTVL.

V is TRBV28 and J is TRBJ2-3; D uncertain. CDR1 MDHEN and CDR2 SYDVKM come from the germline V gene. The CDR3 length is 11 residues. With 2 bases removed from V and 7 bases from J, the gap between germline ends came to 4 bases. The CDR3 here is CASSLIYTQYF. The CDR3 DNA follows: TGTGCCAGCAGTTTAATATATACGCAGTATTTT. Drawing the rest from reference TRBV28 and TRBJ2-3, the complete variable domain is DVKVTQSSRYLVKRTGEKVFLECVQDMDHENMFWYRQDPGLGLRLIYFSYDVKMKEKGDIPEGYSVSREKKERFSLILESASTNQTSMYLCASSLIYTQYFGPGTRLTVL.

The sample holds many counts of this clonotype. CDR3 sequence: CASTLPGNTEAFF. CDR3 in DNA: TGCGCCAGCACACTACCGGGGAACACTGAAGCTTTCTTT. The rearrangement joins TRBV5-1 to TRBJ1-1; no firm D call. Germline values: CDR1 SGHRS, CDR2 YFSETQ. Trimming pared 6 bases from V and 1 base from J, leaving 10 bases between. The CDR3 extends over 13 amino acids.